Listed below are T cell receptor beta chains from one sample, sequenced in a study of control samples from healthy donors and cancer patients. This table comes from immunoSEQ multiplex PCR, and its TCRdb copy is limited to in-frame clones, with some not included. The data hold some 150,000 clones, with approximately 94% observed a single time. The material sequenced was PBMCs. These receptors all come from a man in his fifties or sixties with colorectal cancer. Each CDR3 is given with its conserved first and last residue. The D gene is left open where the match is weak. A clone size is listed for some rows: how often the clone was seen (once, few, many), or a class if it is expanded.

NA,TRBJ2-3,TRBV6-4,NA,TGTGCCAGCAGTGACTCGGCAGGGGGGTCCACAGATACGCAGTATTTT,CASSDSAGGSTDTQYF
NA,TRBJ2-7,TRBV5-6,NA,TGTGCCAGCAGCTTCCCCGGACAGTCCTACGAGCAGTACTTC,CASSFPGQSYEQYF
NA,TRBJ1-1,TRBV27,NA,TGTGCCAGCAGAACCGGGGGTGCGGGACGGACTGAAGCTTTCTTT,CASRTGGAGRTEAFF
TRBD2,TRBJ2-1,TRBV12-3/TRBV12-4,NA,TGTGCCAGCAGATCGGGGGGAAGGCAGTTCTTC,CASRSGGRQFF
NA,TRBJ2-7,TRBV7-8,NA,TGTGCCAGCAGCTTGGGGGGGCCCTACGAGCAGTACTTC,CASSLGGPYEQYF
TRBD2,TRBJ2-1,TRBV27,NA,TGTGCCACCGGAGGCCCGGGGGAGGGTGAGCAGTTCTTC,CATGGPGEGEQFF
TRBD1,TRBJ1-2,TRBV28,NA,TGTGCCAGCCAGGAAGGGGGCGTGAACTATGGCTACACCTTC,CASQEGGVNYGYTF
TRBD1,TRBJ2-7,TRBV6-5,NA,TGTGCCAGCACCGGGACAGGGTCCAGCTCCTACGAGCAGTACTTC,CASTGTGSSSYEQYF
NA,TRBJ1-3,TRBV19,NA,TGTGCCAGTAGTACCCGACAGGATCAGGACACCATATATTTT,CASSTRQDQDTIYF
NA,TRBJ2-3,TRBV19,NA,TGTGCCAGTAGCGGGGACTCTCTGGATACGCAGTATTTT,CASSGDSLDTQYF
NA,TRBJ1-1,TRBV19,once,TGTGCCAGTAGTATAGAGGCAGGGGAGGGGATGAACACTGAAGCTTTCTTT,CASSIEAGEGMNTEAFF
TRBD1,TRBJ2-1,TRBV12-3/TRBV12-4,NA,TGTGCCAGCAGGCCGGGACAGTACAATGAGCAGTTCTTC,CASRPGQYNEQFF
TRBD2,TRBJ2-3,TRBV10-3,NA,TGTGCCATCAGCACGGATTTGGCGGGGGGGCCAGATACGCAGTATTTT,CAISTDLAGGPDTQYF
NA,TRBJ1-1,TRBV10-1,NA,TGCGCCAGCTCCCCCGGTATGGGATCGGAAGCTTTCTTT,CASSPGMGSEAFF
NA,TRBJ2-4,TRBV7-2,NA,TGTGCCAGCAGCCTCTCACCCCTCGCTTTAACCAAAAACATTCAGTACTTC,CASSLSPLALTKNIQYF
NA,TRBJ1-5,TRBV27,NA,TGTGCCAGCAGTTTATCTGGGACCATCAACCCGCCCCAGCATTTT,CASSLSGTINPPQHF
NA,TRBJ2-3,TRBV6-2/TRBV6-3,NA,TGTGCCAGCAGTCTTGCCACAGATACGCAGTATTTT,CASSLATDTQYF
TRBD1,TRBJ1-2,TRBV12-3/TRBV12-4,NA,TGTGCCAGCAGTCCCCAGGGGGGCAATGGCTACACCTTC,CASSPQGGNGYTF
NA,TRBJ1-5,TRBV6-1,NA,TGTGCCAGCGGTGGGGGGCCAGGCAGGCAAAGTCAGCCCCAGCATTTT,CASGGGPGRQSQPQHF
NA,TRBJ1-5,TRBV7-8,NA,TGTGCCAGCAGCTCAATCGAAAGCAATCAGCCCCAGCATTTT,CASSSIESNQPQHF
NA,TRBJ2-3,TRBV4-2,once,TGTGCCAGCAGCCAAGATTGGGGACTCAACGCTGGTACAGATACGCAGTATTTT,CASSQDWGLNAGTDTQYF
NA,TRBJ1-1,TRBV27,NA,TGTGCCAGCCGCTCTTTAGACCGGAACACTGAAGCTTTCTTT,CASRSLDRNTEAFF
NA,TRBJ2-4,TRBV5-1,NA,TGCGCCAGCAGCTTGCGGGGGGCCTTAGCCAAAAACATTCAGTACTTC,CASSLRGALAKNIQYF
NA,TRBJ2-3,TRBV20-1,once,TGCAGTGCTAGTAGACCCGGGCGTAAAGATACGCAGTATTTT,CSASRPGRKDTQYF
NA,TRBJ1-5,TRBV19,once,TGTGCCAGTAGTATCTCACCCGGAGAGGGCGGGCAGCCCCAGCATTTT,CASSISPGEGGQPQHF
TRBD2,TRBJ2-5,TRBV27,once,TGTGCCAGCAGTTTCCACTGGGCTAGCGGGGGGGTAGAGACCCAGTACTTC,CASSFHWASGGVETQYF
TRBD1,TRBJ1-5,TRBV15,NA,TGTGCCACCAGCAGGCCGACAGGGGCACAGCCCCAGCATTTT,CATSRPTGAQPQHF
NA,TRBJ1-3,TRBV6-2/TRBV6-3,few,TGTGCCAGCAGTTATGCCGACAACGCCGGAAACACCATATATTTT,CASSYADNAGNTIYF
TRBD1,TRBJ2-1,TRBV19,NA,TGTGCCAGTAGTTGGGACAGGTACTCCTACAATGAGCAGTTCTTC,CASSWDRYSYNEQFF
NA,TRBJ2-7,TRBV4-1,NA,TGCGCCAGCAGCCAAGATCTATCAGGACTTACCTACGAGCAGTACTTC,CASSQDLSGLTYEQYF
TRBD2,TRBJ2-5,TRBV6-5,NA,TGTGCCAGCAGTTACTTTGGCGGGGGGGCGGAGACCCAGTACTTC,CASSYFGGGAETQYF
NA,TRBJ1-5,TRBV19,NA,TGTGCCAGTAGTATTCCGGGGCGAAATCAGCCCCAGCATTTT,CASSIPGRNQPQHF
NA,TRBJ2-5,TRBV4-1,NA,TGCGCCAGCAGCCAAGATCTTGTAGACGTAACCCAAGAGACCCAGTACTTC,CASSQDLVDVTQETQYF